This T cell receptor (beta chain) was identified in a study of CD8+ T cells in alopecia areata (dated by TCRdb to between 2018 and 2020). For the study in its entirety: Treated patients were enrolled in an open-label pilot trial of oral tofacitinib, 5 to 10 mg twice daily, for moderate-to-severe alopecia areata. To study T cell clonal expansion in alopecia areata, the researchers applied high-throughput TCRbeta sequencing to both the C3H/HeJ mouse model and human patients. immunoSEQ multiplex PCR using 35 Vbeta forward primers and 13 Jbeta reverse primers was used to amplify TCRbeta CDR3 regions. For the treated patients, the SALT score, which quantifies what percentage of scalp surface area is affected, served as the measure of disease severity. Scalp clonality was compared among normal scalp (n=4), patchy alopecia areata scalp (n=8), and alopecia totalis/universalis scalp (n=8). Tofacitinib-treated patients had biopsies at baseline and at 4 and 24 weeks of treatment, with a later scalp biopsy in several patients. Scalp tissue and sorted CD4+ and CD8+ peripheral blood T cells from patchy and totalis/universalis alopecia areata patients and from healthy controls were covered by human TCRbeta sequencing. Patients received tofacitinib for 6 to 18 months and were then followed off drug for 6 months to check for delayed response and recurrence. RNA was obtained with the PAXgene miRNA kit for fixed scalp, the miRNeasy kit for PBMCs, and the RNeasy kit for mouse skin. Beyond this particular receptor, the publication reports: The treated cohort was small, with a single nonresponder, so links between baseline CD8+ expansion and response need larger studies. Lesional scalp, especially in alopecia totalis/universalis, showed higher clonality and more expanded CD8+ clones than normal scalp, suggesting antigenic drive. During tofacitinib treatment, many expanded lesional clones remained in scalp and blood, and this persistence may partly explain relapse after treatment is stopped. Scalp TCR repertoire analysis is complicated because resident alphabeta T cells in normal human skin are also sequenced, whereas mouse skin is dominated by gammadelta T cells. TCR sequences shared between patients were less clear than in mice, possibly partly because of HLA diversity in the patient population. Tofacitinib significantly decreased scalp clonality and the number of expanded CD8+ clones among the top 100 scalp clones.

What this sample's treatment or condition label stands for: oral pan-JAK inhibitor, 5-10 mg twice daily. Lesional scalp punch biopsies and peripheral blood were collected from alopecia areata patients. PBMCs were isolated by density centrifugation and stained for CD3, CD4 and CD8, after which CD4+ and CD8+ T cells were sorted on a FACSAria. To prepare the library, the immunoSEQ multiplex PCR assay was applied. RNA was extracted from all samples and reverse transcribed into cDNA, which served as template for TCR sequencing. First-strand cDNA was synthesized using SuperScript III with a 2:1 mix of oligo-dT and random hexamers. A synthetic immune receptor repertoire was used to assess amplification bias, and residual bias was removed computationally. Per the authors' processing: Raw reads were preprocessed to remove errors, and CDR3 was defined by IMGT conventions from the conserved cysteine to phenylalanine. Clonality was computed as 1 minus the Shannon entropy, with the entropy normalized by log2 of the number of productive unique TCRs. Scalp TCRbeta sequences were cross-referenced with sorted blood CD4 and CD8 repertoires so that the CD4 or CD8 identity of scalp clones could be inferred. The immuneACCESS repertoire file appears here via TCRdb, limited to in-frame rearrangements. These files lack a portion of the clones; in checked studies, under half of the deficit traces to unresolved V genes, and the cause of the others is not known. V, J and clone size derive from that table, while D and trimming were established from the DNA sequence. Within this sample are 85,000 to 110,000 clones, with under 90% of them counted one time only. Over 8.5% of the sample is taken by the ten largest.

This clone was counted only a few times. This clone's antigen is unknown. No clone much larger than this one lies a single base away; base qualities are absent. Sequences were derived from CD8+ T cells sorted from blood, sampled at approximately week 30, from a patient treated with tofacitinib. This receptor was identified in a human donor with alopecia areata.

The CDR3 reads CASSFRSGLAVEQYF. In nucleotide form, the sequence is TGTGCCAGCAGCTTTCGATCGGGACTAGCGGTCGAGCAGTACTTC. Recombination connected TRBV14 to TRBJ2-7, with 11 middle bases fitting TRBD2. The germline V gene specifies SGHDN as CDR1 and FVKESK as CDR2. Measured from the cysteine to the phenylalanine, the CDR3 is 15 residues long. Left in the record is the CDR3 DNA by itself, 45 bases read in frame from the first base. V trim: 5 bases; J trim: 6 bases; unmatched bases: 9.